These T cell receptor beta chains were read from a single sample in a study of spatial heterogeneity in lung cancer. TCRdb independently ran MiXCR on the 5' RACE reads; one entry per CDR3 protein. The sample yields about 11,000 distinct CDR3 sequences, roughly 4.2% seen once. The sample in question was normal lung tissue next to the tumor, obtained at surgery. The receptors come from a male donor with early-stage non-small cell lung cancer. CDR3s include the opening cysteine and the closing phenylalanine or tryptophan. The order of the fields is CDR3 DNA, CDR3 protein, clone size, D gene, J gene, V gene, CDR3 length. The D gene is left open where the match is weak. Clone size is stated in some rows and not others, as once, few, many or a class when expanded.

CDR3 DNA: TGTGCCAGCAAATCCCCACCGAGCCGAGGGACCGGGGAGACCCAGTACTTC
CDR3 protein: CASKSPPSRGTGETQYF
clone size: .
D gene: .
J gene: TRBJ2-5
V gene: TRBV28
CDR3 length: 17

CDR3 DNA: TGTGCCAGCAGTTACCTGGGATGGGATAGCAATCAGCCCCAGCATTTT
CDR3 protein: CASSYLGWDSNQPQHF
clone size: many
D gene: .
J gene: TRBJ1-5
V gene: TRBV6-2/TRBV6-3
CDR3 length: 16

CDR3 DNA: TGTGCCAGCAGCCTCGATTCAGATACGCAGTATTTT
CDR3 protein: CASSLDSDTQYF
clone size: many
D gene: .
J gene: TRBJ2-3
V gene: TRBV7-2
CDR3 length: 12

CDR3 DNA: TGTGCCAGCTGGACTAGCGGGAGCCCGAACGAGCAGTACTTC
CDR3 protein: CASWTSGSPNEQYF
clone size: many
D gene: TRBD2
J gene: TRBJ2-7
V gene: TRBV6-5
CDR3 length: 14

CDR3 DNA: TGCAGTGCTAGCCCTCCCCAAGATACGCAGTATTTT
CDR3 protein: CSASPPQDTQYF
clone size: many
D gene: .
J gene: TRBJ2-3
V gene: TRBV20-1
CDR3 length: 12

CDR3 DNA: TGTGCCAGCAGCCCTCTAGGGGGGGGGGCGTCTCGGGCCACTGAAGCTTTCTTT
CDR3 protein: CASSPLGGGASRATEAFF
clone size: many
D gene: .
J gene: TRBJ1-1
V gene: TRBV3-1
CDR3 length: 18

CDR3 DNA: TGTGCCAGCAGCTTAGAAGGCGGCAGTACTGAAGCTTTCTTT
CDR3 protein: CASSLEGGSTEAFF
clone size: many
D gene: .
J gene: TRBJ1-1
V gene: TRBV7-9
CDR3 length: 14

CDR3 DNA: TGTGCCAGCAGCCGAAATCCGGGACAGGGGTACGAGCAGTACTTC
CDR3 protein: CASSRNPGQGYEQYF
clone size: many
D gene: TRBD1
J gene: TRBJ2-7
V gene: TRBV7-2
CDR3 length: 15

CDR3 DNA: TGTGCCAGCAGCTTAGGACATGGGGCTGAAGCTTTCTTT
CDR3 protein: CASSLGHGAEAFF
clone size: many
D gene: .
J gene: TRBJ1-1
V gene: TRBV7-2
CDR3 length: 13

CDR3 DNA: TGCAGCGTACTCATGTTGACGGATGGCTACACCTTC
CDR3 protein: CSVLMLTDGYTF
clone size: many
D gene: .
J gene: TRBJ1-2
V gene: TRBV29-1
CDR3 length: 12

CDR3 DNA: TGTGCCAGCAGTTCACCGACACTCCTCAAGTCCGGGGAGCTGTTTTTT
CDR3 protein: CASSSPTLLKSGELFF
clone size: few
D gene: .
J gene: TRBJ2-2
V gene: TRBV27
CDR3 length: 16

CDR3 DNA: TGTGCCAGCACCACGTATCTGGACACTGAAGCTTTCTTT
CDR3 protein: CASTTYLDTEAFF
clone size: many
D gene: .
J gene: TRBJ1-1
V gene: TRBV7-2
CDR3 length: 13

CDR3 DNA: TGTGCCAGCAGTTACAGGCAGCCGTACTACGAGCAGTACTTC
CDR3 protein: CASSYRQPYYEQYF
clone size: medium-sized
D gene: .
J gene: TRBJ2-7
V gene: TRBV6-5
CDR3 length: 14

CDR3 DNA: TGTGCCAGCAGCGTCGCCGGGGCCGTAAATCAGCCCCAGCATTTT
CDR3 protein: CASSVAGAVNQPQHF
clone size: many
D gene: .
J gene: TRBJ1-5
V gene: TRBV7-9
CDR3 length: 15

CDR3 DNA: TGTGCCAGCAGTCTAGGGACTAGCGATGAGCAGTTCTTC
CDR3 protein: CASSLGTSDEQFF
clone size: medium-sized
D gene: TRBD2
J gene: TRBJ2-1
V gene: TRBV11-2
CDR3 length: 13

CDR3 DNA: TGCGCCAGCAGCCAAGATGTGGCGGAGACTAGCAGGGTCACAGATACGCAGTATTTT
CDR3 protein: CASSQDVAETSRVTDTQYF
clone size: many
D gene: TRBD2
J gene: TRBJ2-3
V gene: TRBV4-3
CDR3 length: 19

CDR3 DNA: TGTGCCAGCTCACCACCTAGCACTCCAGATACGCAGTATTTT
CDR3 protein: CASSPPSTPDTQYF
clone size: many
D gene: .
J gene: TRBJ2-3
V gene: TRBV18
CDR3 length: 14

CDR3 DNA: TGTGCCAGCAGCTTAGGGCAGGGAGCTAACTATGGCTACACCTTC
CDR3 protein: CASSLGQGANYGYTF
clone size: many
D gene: .
J gene: TRBJ1-2
V gene: TRBV7-2
CDR3 length: 15

CDR3 DNA: TGTGCCAGTAGTGACAGTTTCTTTAATCAGCCCCAGCATTTT
CDR3 protein: CASSDSFFNQPQHF
clone size: many
D gene: .
J gene: TRBJ1-5
V gene: TRBV19
CDR3 length: 14

CDR3 DNA: TGTGCCAGCAGGTTCGGACAGTCGGAAGCTTTCTTT
CDR3 protein: CASRFGQSEAFF
clone size: medium-sized
D gene: .
J gene: TRBJ1-1
V gene: TRBV12-3/TRBV12-4
CDR3 length: 12

CDR3 DNA: TGTGCCAGCAGCTCTCCTCGACTAGCGGGAGCCAATGAGCAGTTCTTC
CDR3 protein: CASSSPRLAGANEQFF
clone size: many
D gene: TRBD2
J gene: TRBJ2-1
V gene: TRBV11-2
CDR3 length: 16

CDR3 DNA: TGTGCCAGCAGTTTCAGAAGCGGATTCTACGAGCAGTACTTC
CDR3 protein: CASSFRSGFYEQYF
clone size: medium-sized
D gene: .
J gene: TRBJ2-7
V gene: TRBV28
CDR3 length: 14

CDR3 DNA: TGCAGTGCTTTTCCGGGACTTAGGGCGCCTGGGGCCAACGTCCTGACTTTC
CDR3 protein: CSAFPGLRAPGANVLTF
clone size: .
D gene: .
J gene: TRBJ2-6
V gene: TRBV20-1
CDR3 length: 17

CDR3 DNA: TGCAGCGTTGGGAGGGCTTCTGGGGCCAACGTCCTGACTTTC
CDR3 protein: CSVGRASGANVLTF
clone size: many
D gene: TRBD2
J gene: TRBJ2-6
V gene: TRBV20-1
CDR3 length: 14

CDR3 DNA: TGCAGCGTTGAAGGCCCAGGGGGCGACGAGCAGTACTTC
CDR3 protein: CSVEGPGGDEQYF
clone size: medium-sized
D gene: TRBD1
J gene: TRBJ2-7
V gene: TRBV29-1
CDR3 length: 13

CDR3 DNA: TGTGCCAGCAGCCCTGAGGACAGGGGGAGCAATCAGCCCCAGCATTTT
CDR3 protein: CASSPEDRGSNQPQHF
clone size: many
D gene: TRBD1
J gene: TRBJ1-5
V gene: TRBV9
CDR3 length: 16

CDR3 DNA: TGTGCCAGCAGCTTACCCCTCAGCGGGGGGATCGTTACAGATACGCAGTATTTT
CDR3 protein: CASSLPLSGGIVTDTQYF
clone size: many
D gene: TRBD2
J gene: TRBJ2-3
V gene: TRBV7-8
CDR3 length: 18

CDR3 DNA: TGTGCCAGCACCTTCGGATCGGGGGGCACTGAAGCTTTCTTT
CDR3 protein: CASTFGSGGTEAFF
clone size: many
D gene: .
J gene: TRBJ1-1
V gene: TRBV12-3/TRBV12-4
CDR3 length: 14

CDR3 DNA: TGTGCCCATGCTGCTTGGTACCAAGAGACCCAGTACTTC
CDR3 protein: CAHAAWYQETQYF
clone size: medium-sized
D gene: .
J gene: TRBJ2-5
V gene: TRBV6-1
CDR3 length: 13

CDR3 DNA: TGCGCCAGCAGCCAAGGCCTTGAATTCGAGCAGTACTTC
CDR3 protein: CASSQGLEFEQYF
clone size: many
D gene: .
J gene: TRBJ2-7
V gene: TRBV4-1
CDR3 length: 13

CDR3 DNA: TGTGCCAGCAGTCCCCGACAGGGCCAAACTAATGAAAAACTGTTTTTT
CDR3 protein: CASSPRQGQTNEKLFF
clone size: many
D gene: TRBD1
J gene: TRBJ1-4
V gene: TRBV12-3/TRBV12-4
CDR3 length: 16

CDR3 DNA: TGTGCCAGCAGCTTGAGGGCTCTGGGGGAAAAACTGTTTTTT
CDR3 protein: CASSLRALGEKLFF
clone size: many
D gene: .
J gene: TRBJ1-4
V gene: TRBV13
CDR3 length: 14

CDR3 DNA: TGTGCCAGCAGTGAAAAAGGGGGCACTGAAGCTTTCTTT
CDR3 protein: CASSEKGGTEAFF
clone size: medium-sized
D gene: .
J gene: TRBJ1-1
V gene: TRBV6-1
CDR3 length: 13

CDR3 DNA: TGCAGTGCTAGACTAGCGGGAGTGGAGACCCAGTACTTC
CDR3 protein: CSARLAGVETQYF
clone size: many
D gene: TRBD2
J gene: TRBJ2-5
V gene: TRBV20-1
CDR3 length: 13

CDR3 DNA: TGTGCCAGCAGTGGACAGGGCTTGAACACCGGGGAGCTGTTTTTT
CDR3 protein: CASSGQGLNTGELFF
clone size: few
D gene: TRBD1
J gene: TRBJ2-2
V gene: TRBV2
CDR3 length: 15

CDR3 DNA: TGTGCCAGCAGTTACTTAGGAGAAGATACGCAGTATTTT
CDR3 protein: CASSYLGEDTQYF
clone size: .
D gene: .
J gene: TRBJ2-3
V gene: TRBV6-2/TRBV6-3
CDR3 length: 13

CDR3 DNA: TGTGCCAGCAGCTTAGGCCCCCAGGGCTATGGCTACACCTTC
CDR3 protein: CASSLGPQGYGYTF
clone size: many
D gene: .
J gene: TRBJ1-2
V gene: TRBV7-2
CDR3 length: 14

CDR3 DNA: TGTGCCAGCAGATCCGGACTAGCGGGACACACAGATACGCAGTATTTT
CDR3 protein: CASRSGLAGHTDTQYF
clone size: medium-sized
D gene: TRBD2
J gene: TRBJ2-3
V gene: TRBV11-2
CDR3 length: 16

CDR3 DNA: TGTGCCAGCAATGGACAGAACTTGAACACCGGGGAGCTGTTTTTT
CDR3 protein: CASNGQNLNTGELFF
clone size: .
D gene: .
J gene: TRBJ2-2
V gene: TRBV12-3/TRBV12-4
CDR3 length: 15

CDR3 DNA: TGTGCCAGCAGCCAAGCGACAGAGCAGTACTTC
CDR3 protein: CASSQATEQYF
clone size: many
D gene: .
J gene: TRBJ2-7
V gene: TRBV12-3/TRBV12-4
CDR3 length: 11

CDR3 DNA: TGCAGTGCTAGAGATCCTAGCGGGAGCTTGGGTACGCAGTATTTT
CDR3 protein: CSARDPSGSLGTQYF
clone size: many
D gene: TRBD2
J gene: TRBJ2-3
V gene: TRBV20-1
CDR3 length: 15

CDR3 DNA: TGTGCCAGCTCACCGCCGGGGCAGGCCGGGGGGGCTTTCTTT
CDR3 protein: CASSPPGQAGGAFF
clone size: many
D gene: .
J gene: TRBJ1-1
V gene: TRBV18
CDR3 length: 14

CDR3 DNA: TGTGCCAGCAGCTTAGATCAGGGCCCTAATCAGCCCCAGCATTTT
CDR3 protein: CASSLDQGPNQPQHF
clone size: many
D gene: .
J gene: TRBJ1-5
V gene: TRBV7-2
CDR3 length: 15

CDR3 DNA: TGCAGTGCATCATACCGCGCCCCAGTTCGGGAGCAGTACTTC
CDR3 protein: CSASYRAPVREQYF
clone size: .
D gene: .
J gene: TRBJ2-7
V gene: TRBV20-1
CDR3 length: 14